This entry describes one TCR beta chain. This sample stems from a study of blood T cell repertoires in COVID-19. Background on the study: Donors in the United States, Italy and Spain gave samples during acute or convalescent COVID-19. From T cells, B-cell-depleted T cells, or PBMCs came the material, which was cDNA or gDNA.

In the original analysis: For nucleated cells, counts were estimated from reference gene primer amplification. Only in-frame clones appear in the TCRdb table, and some are missing; sequencing was by immunoSEQ multiplex PCR. V and J calls and clone size come straight from that table; D and trimming were deduced from the DNA. Here the sample spans some 160,000 clones, 79% being singletons. The CDR3 extends over 13 amino acids. CDR1 MNHNS and CDR2 SASEGT come from the germline V gene. V was trimmed by 2 bases and J by 12 bases, leaving 17 bases between them. V gene TRBV6-1 combines with J gene TRBJ2-7; possibly TRBD1 for D (6 bases). Material: peripheral blood. The clonotype comes from a man aged 45-65 years with active or convalescent COVID-19. The CDR3: CASSEPPGTPPYF. The CDR3 bases are TGTGCCAGCAGTGAACCCCCCGGGACACCCCCGTACTTC.